The source of this T cell receptor (beta chain) is a study of blood T cell repertoires in COVID-19. As for the study in general: The United States, Italy and Spain provided the acute and convalescent COVID-19 samples. PBMCs, B-cell-depleted T cells, or T cells provided the cDNA or gDNA that made up the material.

This clone was seen just once. The V end was cut by 6 bases, the J end by 7 bases, with 15 bases between. The germline V gene has CDR1 SQVTM and CDR2 ANQGSEA. There are 12 residues in the CDR3. Authors' data handling: Amplified reference gene primers provided the basis for estimating nucleated cell counts. Some clones are missing from TCRdb's copy, which holds only in-frame ones; the method was immunoSEQ multiplex PCR. The V and J calls and clone size come from that table; D and trimming were worked out from the DNA. The sample lists approximately 210,000 clones; about 88% were seen once. The gene calls are TRBV29-1 and TRBJ1-2; D is possibly TRBD1 (6 bases). The TCR originated in a woman aged 40 to 50 who had recovered from COVID-19. Sample: peripheral blood. This CDR3 is CSVAVDRFGYTF. The CDR3 nucleotides read TGCAGCGTGGCGGTCGACAGGTTTGGCTACACCTTC.